This T cell receptor beta chain was retrieved from a study of post-analysis software for immune sequencing data. Study conclusions and caveats: The study found TRBV5-6, TRBV5-1 and TRBV20-1 among a handful of TRBV segments more frequent in patients than controls. Co-batched samples clustered tightly together by F measure.

V trimming: 2 bases; J trimming: 10 bases; junction bases outside the gene matches: 10. The CDR3 sequence is 16 residues long. The germline V gene encodes CDR1 ENHRY and CDR2 SYGVKD. Prepared TCR beta cDNA libraries contained unique molecular identifiers. Each sample of about 0.95 to 11 million input T cells yielded around 500,000 cDNA molecules, so each molecule approximated one T cell. A single record per CDR3 protein comes from TCRdb applying MiXCR to the PCR reads. The table records hundreds of thousands of distinct CDR3 sequences, approximately 30% of them present only once. With regard to this clonotype: Its target is not known.

This TCR was sampled from a girl aged 5 to 17 with multiple sclerosis. The sample comprised blood. The chain has TRBV10-3 and TRBJ2-1; 11 bases fit TRBD2. CDR3 loop: CAISERERTSGREQFF. For the CDR3, the DNA is TGTGCCATCAGTGAGCGGGAAAGGACTAGCGGGCGGGAGCAGTTCTTC.